What follows are 15 T cell receptor beta chains derived from one specimen sequenced in a study of blood T cell repertoires in COVID-19. Here immunoSEQ multiplex PCR was the method, and the copy in TCRdb shows in-frame clones only, minus some. The sample lists around 100,000 clones, roughly 80% occurring once. The sample taken for sequencing was peripheral blood. Receptor source: a man aged 55 to 70 with active or convalescent COVID-19.

This sequence joins TRBV6-2 or TRBV6-3 and TRBJ2-1, with 8 positions matching TRBD2. The CDR3 has 17 amino acids. Germline CDR1 reads MNHEY; CDR2 reads SVGEGT. The trim removed 4 bases at V and 7 bases at J, leaving 15 bases unmatched. CDR3 nucleotide sequence: TGTGCCAGCAGTTTGGGGGCTAGCGGGCATACGGGTAATGAGCAGTTCTTC. As protein: CASSLGASGHTGNEQFF.

The chain combines TRBV3-1 (or the pseudogene TRBV3-2) with TRBJ2-2, with D maybe TRBD2 (6 bases). This CDR3 has 15 residues. The V end was cut by 4 bases, the J end by 2 bases, with 11 bases between. In germline, CDR1 is LGHDT, CDR2 YNNKEL (reference sequence). Here the CDR3 DNA reads TGTGCCAGCAGCCCTTCGGGACTCAACACCGGGGAGCTGTTTTTT. Residues: CASSPSGLNTGELFF.

This clone was detected a few times. This chain connects TRBV3-1 (or the pseudogene TRBV3-2) to TRBJ2-7, with 8 bases fitting TRBD1. The CDR3 has 14 amino acids. V lost 1 base, J lost 3 bases, and 2 bases stayed unmatched. CDR1 and CDR2 (germline): LGHDT, YNNKEL (reference sequence). The CDR3 sequence is CASSQGTGNYEQYF. The CDR3 region has the DNA TGTGCCAGCAGCCAAGGGACAGGGAACTACGAGCAGTACTTC.

V gene TRBV28 combines with J gene TRBJ2-2; the match to TRBD2 covers 7 bases. The CDR3 is 15 residues long. Germline values: CDR1 MDHEN, CDR2 SYDVKM. V shed 3 bases and J 2 bases; nucleotides not matched to a gene: 3. CDR3 bases: TGTGCCAGCAGTTTGGCGGGAGACAACACCGGGGAGCTGTTTTTT. This translates into CASSLAGDNTGELFF.

The chain is built from TRBV2 and TRBJ1-5; perhaps TRBD1 as D (5 bases). CDR3 length equals 15 residues. Trimming removed 4 bases at V and 1 base at J, with 11 bases between. Germline V gene data show CDR1 as SNHLY and CDR2 as FYNNEI. For the CDR3, the DNA is TGTGCCAGCAGTGGGGGCGGAACAAGCAATCAGCCCCAGCATTTT. This sequence encodes CASSGGGTSNQPQHF.

CDR3 sequence reads: CASSPVVDFYHEQFF. The CDR3, as DNA: TGTGCCAGCAGCCCAGTGGTCGATTTTTACCATGAGCAGTTCTTC. The V and J genes are TRBV11-2 and TRBJ2-1, with D unclear. Trimming took 5 bases from V and 8 from J, leaving 19 bases between them. The germline V gene encodes CDR1 SGHAT and CDR2 FQNNGV. The CDR3 is 15 amino acids.

On this clone: This same CDR3 is encoded by further DNA sequences in the sample. The chain is built from TRBV18 and TRBJ1-5; maybe TRBD1 (5 bases). Germline values: CDR1 KGHSH, CDR2 LQKENI. The CDR3 spans 13 residues. With 2 bases removed from V and 3 bases from J, the gap between germline ends came to 5 bases. CDR3 amino acids: CASSPGANQPQHF. The CDR3 DNA reads as TGTGCCAGCTCACCAGGGGCCAATCAGCCCCAGCATTTT.

The rearrangement uses TRBV19 and TRBJ1-2; no clear D gene. V was trimmed by 8 bases and J by 2 bases, leaving 18 bases between them. This CDR3 is built from 15 residues. Germline loops: CDR1 LNHDA, CDR2 SQIVND (reference sequence). The CDR3 spells CASGGKKRQNYGYTF. CDR3 DNA: TGTGCCAGTGGAGGAAAGAAGAGGCAGAACTATGGCTACACCTTC.

This clone occurred once. For the CDR3, the DNA is TGTGCCAGCAGCTTAGATACGGGAGGGTACAATGAGCAGTTCTTC. Protein: CASSLDTGGYNEQFF. The chain recombines TRBV11-3 with TRBJ2-1; TRBD2 matches at 8 bases. The CDR3 is 15 amino acids. Germline lookup yields CDR1 SGHNT and CDR2 YENEEA. The V and J ends lost 0 bases and 4 bases, in that order; junction bases with no gene match: 2.

The gene calls are TRBV21-1 and TRBJ2-1; TRBD2, the table's D call, was not compared with the DNA. TRBV21-1 is designated a pseudogene. The CDR3 totals 19 residues. The CDR3 DNA reads as TGTGCCAGCAGCAATCTTAGGACTAGCGGGAGTAAGCCCTACAATGAGCAGTTCTTC. This codes for CASSNLRTSGSKPYNEQFF.

The chain links TRBV21-1 to TRBJ1-1; the tabulated D call, TRBD1, remains unverified against the DNA. TRBV21-1 is a documented pseudogene. The CDR3 is made up of 16 amino acids. The chain's CDR3 is CASINPGQGRGTEAFF. CDR3 bases: TGTGCCAGCATCAACCCGGGACAGGGGAGAGGCACTGAAGCTTTCTTT.

The chain carries TRBV4-1 and TRBJ1-4; tentative D call: TRBD1 (6 bases). V dropped 2 bases and J dropped 6 bases, with 13 bases sitting between them. CDR3 length: 15 amino acids. The germline V gene encodes CDR1 MGHRA and CDR2 YSYEKL. The CDR3 coding sequence is TGCGCCAGCAGCCAACTACAGGGCATCTATGAAAAACTGTTTTTT. This codes for CASSQLQGIYEKLFF.

This rearrangement joins TRBV29-1 to TRBJ2-3; 12 nucleotides align to TRBD2. Germline V gene sequence: CDR1 SQVTM, CDR2 ANQGSEA. After removal of 6 bases from V and 6 bases from J, the junction contained 7 bases not matched to a gene. There are 14 residues in the CDR3. The CDR3 nucleotides read TGCAGCGTGTTGACTAGCGGGAGATTTGATACGCAGTATTTT. Translated: CSVLTSGRFDTQYF.

The sample holds one count of this clone. V gene TRBV7-3 combines with J gene TRBJ2-1; 10 bases match TRBD2. J gave up 3 bases and V 3 bases, and 2 bases lay outside the gene matches. Germline CDR1 and CDR2: SGHTA and FQGTGA. The CDR3 is made up of 15 amino acids. CDR3 sequence (DNA): TGTGCCAGCAGCTTGGGACTAGCGTTCTACAATGAGCAGTTCTTC. Translating gives CASSLGLAFYNEQFF. The full variable domain, in which reference TRBV7-3 and TRBJ2-1 provide the parts outside the CDR3, is GAGVSQTPSNKVTEKGKYVELRCDPISGHTALYWYRQSLGQGPEFLIYFQGTGAADDSGLPNDRFFAVRPEGSVSTLKIQRTERGDSAVYLCASSLGLAFYNEQFFGPGTRLTVL.

V and J are TRBV6-6 and TRBJ2-7; 8 bases fit TRBD1. Germline lookup yields CDR1 MNHNY and CDR2 SVGAGI (reference sequence). Trimming removed 2 bases from V and 3 bases from J; junction bases left unmatched: 3. This CDR3 has 14 amino acids. CDR3 sequence: CASSYPGQVYEQYV. The CDR3, as DNA: TGTGCCAGCAGTTACCCGGGACAGGTCTACGAGCAGTACGTC.